A single sample gave rise to the 3 T cell receptor beta chains below, sequenced in a study of CD8+CD57+ T cells in acquired aplastic anemia. CD8+CD57+ cell expansion, shown by flow cytometry, had occurred in the patients selected for sequencing. The template for TCR beta VDJ and CDR3 sequence profiling was genomic DNA. MiXCR, run by TCRdb on the reads, gives a single entry per CDR3 protein. This table has 130,000 or so distinct CDR3 sequences, under 60% appearing once. Sequencing used sorted CD4+, CD8+, or CD8+CD57+ T cells (not recorded which) from PBMCs. These receptors were taken from a human donor with aplastic anemia.

The rearrangement joins TRBV6-5 to TRBJ2-3, with 8 positions matching TRBD2. Germline V gene data show CDR1 as MNHEY and CDR2 as SVGAGI. This CDR3 spans 16 amino acids. Trimming cost V 0 bases and J 1 base; bases outside gene matches: 3. The CDR3 spells CASSYSSRGGTDTQYF. Here the CDR3 DNA reads TGTGCCAGCAGTTACTCCTCGCGGGGGGGCACAGATACGCAGTATTTT.

This rearrangement joins TRBV5-1 to TRBJ1-2, with 10 bases identical to TRBD1. After removal of 1 base from V and 7 bases from J, the junction contained 4 bases not matched to a gene. The germline gives CDR1 SGHRS, CDR2 YFSETQ. The CDR3 contains 14 residues. The CDR3 loop is CASSLQGQGGGYTF. DNA for the CDR3: TGCGCCAGCAGCTTGCAAGGACAGGGGGGTGGCTACACCTTC.

This clonotype occurred a few times. This chain connects TRBV6-5 to TRBJ2-7, with 8 positions matching TRBD1. Losses at the gene ends were 0 bases for V and 9 bases for J; bases not matched to a gene: 1. CDR1 is MNHEY, CDR2 SVGAGI, per germline. There are 12 residues in the CDR3. CDR3 amino acids: CASSYSDRGQYF. The CDR3 region has the DNA TGTGCCAGCAGTTACTCCGACAGGGGGCAGTACTTC.